Each of the 26 T cell receptor beta chains below was sequenced from the same sample in a study of response to subunit inactivated influenza vaccine. TCRdb reprocessed the RT-PCR reads via MiXCR and lists one record per CDR3 protein. The repertoire holds about 540,000 distinct CDR3 sequences, with roughly 25% as singletons. This sample was shared with a second study, whose subject was T cells expressing NK-cell markers. Turning to that study: Making the TCR beta cDNA relied on 5'RACE template switching with UMIs.

The sample here was CD4+ T cells sorted from PBMCs, taken 12 days after vaccination. These receptors all stem from a man in his fifties who received an inactivated influenza vaccine.

This clonotype was seen a handful of times. This sequence joins TRBV15 and TRBJ2-1, with D maybe TRBD2 (5 bases). V was shortened by 6 bases and J by 5 bases, with 11 bases between the two germline ends. This CDR3 has 13 residues. The germline V gene encodes CDR1 LNHNV and CDR2 YYDKDF (reference sequence). The CDR3 protein is CATRDGLNNEQFF. In DNA, the CDR3 is TGTGCCACCAGAGACGGACTGAACAATGAGCAGTTCTTC. The full variable domain, its missing parts supplied by reference TRBV15 and TRBJ2-1, is DAMVIQNPRYQVTQFGKPVTLSCSQTLNHNVMYWYQQKSSQAPKLLFHYYDKDFNNEADTPDNFQSRRPNTSFCFLDIRSPGLGDTAMYLCATRDGLNNEQFFGPGTRLTVL.

The chain uses TRBV14 and TRBJ1-1, with D uncertain. Germline-derived CDR1 and CDR2 are SGHDN and FVKESK. V was trimmed by 0 bases and J by 1 base, leaving 15 bases between them. The CDR3 is 17 amino acids. In DNA, the CDR3 is TGTGCCAGCAGCCAAGATCAACGGGAAAGGTGGAACACTGAAGCTTTCTTT. Translation: CASSQDQRERWNTEAFF.

Many counts were recorded for this clonotype. The V gene is TRBV12-3 or TRBV12-4, the J gene TRBJ2-7; maybe TRBD2 (6 bases). The CDR3 consists of 12 residues. The ends were cut back, 3 bases at V and 4 bases at J, with 7 bases in the middle. As DNA, the CDR3 is TGTGCCAGCAGTTTCGCGGGATACGAGCAGTACTTC. Its translation: CASSFAGYEQYF.

This clonotype was observed a handful of times. The V call is TRBV28, the J call TRBJ1-2, with a tentative D call TRBD1 (6 bases). CDR1 and CDR2 from the germline V gene are MDHEN and SYDVKM. V lost 2 bases and J lost 8, with 21 bases in between. The length of the CDR3 is 16 residues. This CDR3 is CASSLSGQHVYLGYTF. As DNA, the CDR3 is TGTGCCAGCAGTTTAAGCGGACAGCATGTGTATTTGGGCTACACCTTC.

V gene TRBV7-2 combines with J gene TRBJ2-3, with 7 bases aligning to TRBD1. There are 16 residues in the CDR3. V lost 0 bases, J lost 2 bases, and 5 bases stayed unmatched. Germline CDR1 and CDR2: SGHTA and FQGNSA. In DNA, the CDR3 is TGTGCCAGCAGCTTAGCGACAGGGTACCCCACAGATACGCAGTATTTT. As protein: CASSLATGYPTDTQYF.

The chain is built from TRBV28 and TRBJ2-4; the match to TRBD1 covers 7 bases. Germline loops: CDR1 MDHEN, CDR2 SYDVKM. The CDR3 covers 14 residues. The ends lost 3 bases at V and 8 bases at J; junction bases unmatched: 7. The CDR3: CASSFREGADIQYF. As DNA, the CDR3 is TGTGCCAGCAGTTTTCGTGAGGGGGCCGACATTCAGTACTTC.

The V call is TRBV20-1, the J call TRBJ2-5; TRBD2 might be the D (5 bases). Germline lookup yields CDR1 DFQATT and CDR2 SNEGSKA (reference sequence). The CDR3 extends over 16 amino acids. Between the trimmed V and J ends, which lost 1 base and 1 base, there was a span of 16 bases. The CDR3 nucleotides are TGCAGTGCTAGAGCCCAGACCGGGAACCTCCAAGAGACCCAGTACTTC. Its protein product is CSARAQTGNLQETQYF.

V and J are TRBV3-1 and TRBJ2-1, with TRBD2 matching over 10 bases. From germline, CDR1 is LGHDT and CDR2 YNNKEL (reference sequence). The CDR3 contains 17 residues. V trimming: 5 bases; J trimming: 3 bases; junction bases outside the gene matches: 10. The CDR3 loop is CASSIAPRTSGYNEQFF. The CDR3 DNA sequence: TGTGCCAGCAGCATCGCCCCCAGGACTAGCGGCTACAATGAGCAGTTCTTC.

The chain combines TRBV20-1 with TRBJ1-4, with 8 bases identical to TRBD1. The V segment lost 6 bases and the J segment 7 bases; nucleotides outside the gene matches: 7. In germline, CDR1 is DFQATT, CDR2 SNEGSKA (reference sequence). The CDR3 consists of 13 residues. The CDR3 nucleotides are TGCAGTGCCAGGACAGGGAGTGTTGAAAAACTGTTTTTT. As protein: CSARTGSVEKLFF.

This clonotype was seen only a few times. This chain joins TRBV20-1 and TRBJ2-1, with a tentative D call TRBD2 (6 bases). The CDR3 contains 13 residues. The V gene's germline CDR1 is DFQATT and CDR2 SNEGSKA (reference sequence). V lost 3 bases to trimming and J lost 2 bases, with 8 bases between them. The CDR3 loop is CSASGSTYNEQFF. CDR3 sequence (DNA): TGCAGTGCTAGCGGGAGTACCTACAATGAGCAGTTCTTC.

This clonotype has more than one count but fewer than ten. This chain links TRBV24-1 with TRBJ1-2; no definite D call. V was trimmed by 7 bases and J by 2 bases, leaving 7 bases between them. This CDR3 contains 12 residues. The germline CDR1 and CDR2 sequences are KGHDR and SFDVKD. In DNA, the CDR3 is TGTGCCACCAGCGAGGGAAACTATGGCTACACCTTC. It yields the protein CATSEGNYGYTF.

In this sample, this clonotype turned up a few times. The rearrangement joins TRBV20-1 to TRBJ2-1; perhaps TRBD2 as D (5 bases). Trimming stripped 6 bases from V and 4 bases from J, with 10 bases between. Germline CDR1 reads DFQATT; CDR2 reads SNEGSKA (reference sequence). The CDR3 loop spans 12 amino acids. The CDR3 here is CSAARGYNEQFF. CDR3 DNA: TGCAGTGCCGCCCGGGGTTACAATGAGCAGTTCTTC.

The chain is built from TRBV4-3 and TRBJ1-3, with a possible D match to TRBD1 (6 bases). V was shortened by 0 bases and J by 4 bases, with 13 bases between the two germline ends. Germline loops: CDR1 LGHNA, CDR2 YSLEER. The CDR3 contains 16 residues. The CDR3 DNA follows: TGCGCCAGCAGCCAAGATAGAGCAGGGGCGGGAAACACCATATATTTT. Translation: CASSQDRAGAGNTIYF.

The chain carries TRBV28 and TRBJ2-1, with 12 bases fitting TRBD2. Trimming at V came to 8 bases and at J to 6 bases, leaving 8 bases not matched to a gene. The CDR3 consists of 15 residues. Germline V lookup: CDR1 MDHEN, CDR2 SYDVKM. CDR3 in DNA: TGTGCCAGCCAGACTAGCGGGAGAAGTCTCAATGAGCAGTTCTTC. Amino acid sequence: CASQTSGRSLNEQFF.

This clonotype occurred many times. The chain joins TRBV2 to TRBJ2-2; 8 bases fit TRBD2. CDR1 and CDR2 (germline): SNHLY, FYNNEI. The V gene end was trimmed by 3 bases and the J gene end by 3 bases; junction bases not matched to a gene: 3. CDR3 size: 15 residues. The CDR3, as DNA: TGTGCCAGCAGTGAGGTAGCGGGGTACACCGGGGAGCTGTTTTTT. Its translation is CASSEVAGYTGELFF.

This clonotype came up a few times. This chain links TRBV6-1 with TRBJ2-3; 7 bases line up with TRBD2. The CDR3 sequence is 15 residues long. Trimming took 4 bases from V and 6 from J; bases not matched to a gene: 10. Germline lookup yields CDR1 MNHNS and CDR2 SASEGT. The CDR3 nucleotides are TGTGCCAGCAGTGCTTTCGGGGTCGGGGGGGATACGCAGTATTTT. This codes for CASSAFGVGGDTQYF.

V usage is TRBV12-3 or TRBV12-4 and J usage is TRBJ1-5; D uncertain. The CDR3 covers 15 residues. V lost 3 bases and J lost 9, with 18 bases in between. The CDR3 DNA is TGTGCCAGCAGTTTGTTGAGAGGGCTGGGATCGCCCCAGCATTTT. It is translated as CASSLLRGLGSPQHF.

V and J are TRBV27 and TRBJ2-7; TRBD2 aligns across 8 bases. V dropped 10 bases and J dropped 2; count of bases not matched to a gene: 7. CDR3 size: 13 residues. Germline V gives CDR1 MNHEY, CDR2 SMNVEV (reference sequence). CDR3 bases: TGTGCCACCCGCGTTAGCGGGACCTACGAGCAGTACTTC. This encodes CATRVSGTYEQYF.

The genes are TRBV7-9 and TRBJ1-2; 8 nucleotides align to TRBD1. This CDR3 contains 16 residues. V trimming: 4 bases; J trimming: 7 bases; junction bases outside the gene matches: 14. Germline V CDR1 and CDR2: SEHNR, FQNEAQ (reference sequence). The CDR3 sequence is CASSYSLDRVKGGYTF. The CDR3, as DNA: TGTGCCAGCAGCTACTCCCTGGACAGGGTTAAGGGTGGCTACACCTTC.

This clonotype has just a few counts. This chain joins TRBV6-1 and TRBJ2-7; 10 bases fit TRBD1. Germline CDR1 is MNHNS and CDR2 is SASEGT. The trim removed 4 bases at V and 5 bases at J, leaving 5 bases unmatched. This CDR3 region has 14 residues. The CDR3 loop reads CASSVTGGLDEQYF. The CDR3 nucleotides are TGTGCCAGCAGTGTGACAGGGGGCCTCGACGAGCAGTACTTC.

The chain joins TRBV7-9 to TRBJ1-2, with 7 nucleotides matching TRBD1. V shed 6 bases and J 1 base; nucleotides not matched to a gene: 8. Germline V gene data show CDR1 as SEHNR and CDR2 as FQNEAQ (reference sequence). This CDR3 is 15 amino acids long. In DNA, the CDR3 is TGTGCCAGCAGTGGAACAGGGGCTCGTAACTATGGCTACACCTTC. This gives the protein CASSGTGARNYGYTF.

The chain uses TRBV20-1 and TRBJ2-1; D might be TRBD2 (6 bases). This CDR3 has 15 residues. Trimming removed 5 bases at V and 0 bases at J, with 14 bases between. CDR1 and CDR2 from the germline V gene are DFQATT and SNEGSKA (reference sequence). CDR3 region: CSAVGGTSSYNEQFF. CDR3 DNA sequence: TGCAGTGCTGTTGGCGGGACGAGCTCCTACAATGAGCAGTTCTTC.

The CDR3 sequence: CASSYGTSGRTGELFF. The CDR3 DNA reads as TGTGCCAGCAGTTACGGTACTAGCGGACGCACCGGGGAGCTGTTTTTT. This sequence joins TRBV6-2 or TRBV6-3 and TRBJ2-2; 8 bases align to TRBD2. There are 16 residues in the CDR3. Germline trimming cut 2 bases from V and 4 bases from J; bases unmatched to any gene: 6. Germline V gives CDR1 MNHEY, CDR2 SVGEGT.

The gene calls are TRBV4-3 and TRBJ2-1; the D is unclear. Germline loops: CDR1 LGHNA, CDR2 YSLEER. Trimming shortened V by 0 bases and J by 7 bases, and 4 bases separated the two germline ends. This CDR3 region has 12 residues. CDR3 bases: TGCGCCAGCAGCCAAGATTCGAATGAGCAGTTCTTC. Protein product: CASSQDSNEQFF.

This clonotype has a single count. The chain combines TRBV7-9 with TRBJ1-2, with no clear D. V lost 1 base and J 8 bases, leaving 11 bases between the germline ends. Germline-derived CDR1 and CDR2 are SEHNR and FQNEAQ (reference sequence). The CDR3 sequence is 13 residues long. CDR3 coding DNA: TGTGCCAGCAGCTTAGTCTCTGGGAAGGGCTACACCTTC. This encodes CASSLVSGKGYTF.

The rearrangement uses TRBV29-1 and TRBJ1-2; 7 bases are shared with TRBD1. Germline CDR1 SQVTM, CDR2 ANQGSEA. The CDR3 covers 14 residues. V gave up 2 bases and J gave up 7 bases; unmatched junction bases: 10. The CDR3 region is CSVENPDRTSGYTF. CDR3 bases: TGCAGCGTTGAAAACCCGGACAGGACCAGTGGCTACACCTTC.